The entry below describes one T cell receptor beta chain. Its target is unknown. The record originates from a study of graft-versus-host responses after intestinal transplantation. Overall study: In this cohort, recipients had multivisceral, liver-intestinal, or isolated intestinal transplants. Study observations and caveats: GvH clonotypes were identified within recipient marrow, with a subset emerging first in ileum or blood.

Data came from immunoSEQ multiplex PCR; TCRdb stores just in-frame clones and leaves some out. Of some 96,000 clones listed, 75% to 95% are singletons. CDR3 length equals 17 residues. The material was PBMCs, obtained approximately 420 days after intestinal transplant. The origin of this receptor is a human patient who received an intestinal transplant, so some T cells may come from the graft donor. The gene calls are TRBV12-1 and TRBJ1-2; TRBD1 is taken as the D call from the table, unchecked against the DNA. TRBV12-1 is given as a pseudogene. The DNA of the CDR3 is TGTGCCAGCAGCTTTGTCGTCCTTCGGGACAGCAACTATGGCTACACCTTC. Translation gives CASSFVVLRDSNYGYTF.